This T cell receptor beta chain was sequenced during a study of human T cells and chemical hapten exposure. From the RACE reads, TCRdb called clonotypes with MiXCR, one entry per CDR3 protein. The repertoire includes fewer than 300,000 distinct CDR3 sequences, more than 6.5% of them detected once, and 2.3% sits in the top ten. The time point: pre-sensitization, week 0. Treatment given: therapeutic diphenylcyclopropenone sensitization with weekly scalp DPC. The specimen was whole blood, collected in connection with sensitization to the hapten diphenylcyclopropenone (DPC). The clonotype comes from a woman aged 40 to 50 with alopecia areata. Some clones in this sample may be carry-over from other donors' samples.

CDR3 nucleotides: TGTGCCAGCAGCTTGGCCGCTGGGACAGGGGCACCCTACGAGCAGTACTTC. This sequence encodes CASSLAAGTGAPYEQYF. The rearrangement links TRBV7-2 to TRBJ2-7, with 10 bases that match TRBD1. The CDR3 covers 17 residues. V trimming: 3 bases; J trimming: 2 bases; junction bases outside the gene matches: 10. From germline, CDR1 is SGHTA and CDR2 FQGNSA.